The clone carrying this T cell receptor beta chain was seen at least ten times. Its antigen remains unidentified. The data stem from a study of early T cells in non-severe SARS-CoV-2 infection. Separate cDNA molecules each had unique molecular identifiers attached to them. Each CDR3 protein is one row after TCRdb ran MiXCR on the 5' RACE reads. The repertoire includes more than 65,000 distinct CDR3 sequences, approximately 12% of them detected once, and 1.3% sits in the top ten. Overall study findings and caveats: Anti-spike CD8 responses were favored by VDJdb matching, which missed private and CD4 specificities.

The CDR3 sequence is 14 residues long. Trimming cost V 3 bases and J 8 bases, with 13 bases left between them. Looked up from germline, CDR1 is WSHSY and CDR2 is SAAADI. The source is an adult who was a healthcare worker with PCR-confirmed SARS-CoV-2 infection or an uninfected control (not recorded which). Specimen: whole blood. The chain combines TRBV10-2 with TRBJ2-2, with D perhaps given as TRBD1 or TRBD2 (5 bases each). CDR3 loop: CASSDPGLAGELFF. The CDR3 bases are TGCGCCAGCAGTGATCCGGGGCTAGCTGGGGAGCTGTTTTTT.